What follows are 10 T cell receptor beta chains derived from one specimen sequenced in a study of cytomegalovirus exposure and HLA in healthy donors. 60 Vbeta and 13 Jbeta primers were used in PCR. Sequenced by immunoSEQ multiplex PCR; TCRdb stores in-frame clones only, minus some. Of tens of thousands of clones listed, roughly three quarters are singletons. The specimen was PBMCs. These receptors were collected from a man aged 18 to 29 in good health and CMV-seronegative.

A few counts support this clone. V gene TRBV27 combines with J gene TRBJ1-1; TRBD1 matches at 9 bases. Germline loops: CDR1 MNHEY, CDR2 SMNVEV (reference sequence). The CDR3 has 15 residues. The ends lost 5 bases at V and 3 bases at J; junction bases unmatched: 7. Here the CDR3 DNA reads TGTGCCAGCAGTGACTGGACAGGGGCGGACACTGAAGCTTTCTTT. Translated: CASSDWTGADTEAFF.

The chain uses TRBV11-2 and TRBJ1-3, with D perhaps TRBD1 (5 bases). Per the germline V gene, CDR1 is SGHAT and CDR2 is FQNNGV. The CDR3 is made up of 18 amino acids. Trimming took 2 bases from V and 0 from J, leaving 17 bases between them. The CDR3 protein is CASSLSNRNRLSGNTIYF. CDR3 in DNA: TGTGCCAGCAGCTTAAGCAATAGAAACAGGCTCTCTGGAAACACCATATATTTT.

Concerning this clone: Sequence at one end of the junction differs from germline and may be a read error. The genes are TRBV6-9 and TRBJ1-4; no firm D call. The CDR3 length is 10 residues. From germline, CDR1 is MNHGY and CDR2 SVAAGI. Here the CDR3 reads CADLERKSVF. The CDR3 DNA is TGTGCCGACCTCGAGCGAAAATCGGTTTTT.

This clone occurred once. The rearrangement links TRBV27 to TRBJ2-5; 12 nucleotides agree with TRBD2. The germline V gene encodes CDR1 MNHEY and CDR2 SMNVEV (reference sequence). V was clipped by 2 bases and J by 5 bases; unmatched bases: 12. The CDR3 is 18 amino acids. CDR3 DNA sequence: TGTGCCAGCAGTTTAAGGGGGTCTAGCGGGGGGGCCGGGGAGACCCAGTACTTC. Its protein is CASSLRGSSGGAGETQYF.

The chain is built from TRBV7-9 and TRBJ2-1, with 7 bases identical to TRBD1. The CDR3 runs 16 residues. CDR1 and CDR2 from the germline V gene are SEHNR and FQNEAQ (reference sequence). V lost 6 bases and J lost 8; bases outside the gene matches: 16. CDR3 in amino acids: CASSLISGGWTDEQFF. For the CDR3, the DNA is TGTGCCAGCAGTCTAATTTCAGGGGGTTGGACCGATGAGCAGTTCTTC.

This clone occurred a few times. The V and J genes are TRBV7-9 and TRBJ1-1, with D possibly TRBD1 on 6 matching bases. CDR1 is SEHNR and CDR2 is FQNEAQ in the germline V gene (reference sequence). The CDR3 length is 14 residues. V was clipped by 1 base and J by 1 base, with 7 bases between them. CDR3: CASSLGRGNTEAFF. The DNA for the CDR3 is TGTGCCAGCAGCTTAGGCAGGGGGAACACTGAAGCTTTCTTT.

Here the CDR3 DNA reads TGTGCCAGCAGCAGAGGGTTCGCGGGGGAGTCCTACAATGAGCAGTTCTTC. Amino acid sequence: CASSRGFAGESYNEQFF. V usage is TRBV5-6 and J usage is TRBJ2-1, with TRBD2 identical over 7 bases. This CDR3 comprises 17 residues. Trimming took 4 bases from V and 1 from J; bases not matched to a gene: 11. CDR1 and CDR2 (germline): SGHDT, YYEEEE.

The chain joins TRBV28 to TRBJ1-1, with 11 bases aligning to TRBD1. CDR1 and CDR2 (germline): MDHEN, SYDVKM. The V and J ends lost 5 bases and 4 bases, in that order; junction bases with no gene match: 15. There are 18 residues in the CDR3. CDR3 protein: CASSPLGQGAGHFTEAFF. In DNA, the CDR3 is TGTGCCAGCAGTCCCCTAGGACAGGGGGCTGGGCACTTCACTGAAGCTTTCTTT. Full variable domain (rest looked up from reference TRBV28 and TRBJ1-1): DVKVTQSSRYLVKRTGEKVFLECVQDMDHENMFWYRQDPGLGLRLIYFSYDVKMKEKGDIPEGYSVSREKKERFSLILESASTNQTSMYLCASSPLGQGAGHFTEAFFGQGTRLTVV.

The chain links TRBV10-3 to TRBJ2-5; 7 bases align to TRBD1. There are 15 residues in the CDR3. The junction had 3 bases not matched to a gene; V was cut back by 1 base and J by 1 base. CDR1 and CDR2 (germline): ENHRY, SYGVKD. CDR3 residues: CAISEFGTVQETQYF. The CDR3 DNA sequence: TGTGCCATCAGTGAGTTTGGGACAGTCCAAGAGACCCAGTACTTC.

The rearrangement uses TRBV19 and TRBJ1-1; D gene unclear. The germline V gene has CDR1 LNHDA and CDR2 SQIVND (reference sequence). The CDR3 length is 13 residues. The germline V and J ends were trimmed by 4 bases and 1 base, with 7 bases remaining between them. The CDR3 sequence is CASSRRSNTEAFF. For the CDR3, the DNA is TGTGCCAGTAGTAGGCGGTCGAACACTGAAGCTTTCTTT.